A single sample is the source of the 11 T cell receptor beta chains below, sequenced in a study of cytomegalovirus exposure and HLA in healthy donors. PCR employed 60 Vbeta and 13 Jbeta primers. TCRdb's copy holds only in-frame clones and misses some; the assay was immunoSEQ multiplex PCR. Of roughly 150,000 clones detected, around 73% appear once; the ten largest clones hold 5% to 6.5%. The sample comprised PBMCs. The receptor source for this set is a woman between 18 and 30 years old in good health and CMV-seropositive.

Comments on this clone: Other DNA sequences in this sample translate to the same CDR3. The chain couples TRBV6-5 to TRBJ1-1; D perhaps matches TRBD1 (5 bases). Germline values: CDR1 MNHEY, CDR2 SVGAGI. Trimming removed 6 bases from V and 2 bases from J, with 10 bases in between. The CDR3 loop spans 13 amino acids. The CDR3 DNA sequence: TGTGCCAGCAGCCGAGACAGAAACACTGAAGCTTTCTTT. Translated: CASSRDRNTEAFF.

This clone was seen just once. The chain joins TRBV4-2 to TRBJ2-5, with TRBD1 matching over 8 bases. CDR1 is LGHNA and CDR2 is YNFKEQ in the germline V gene. The CDR3 contains 14 residues. Trimming at V came to 4 bases and at J to 5 bases, leaving 6 bases not matched to a gene. CDR3 in amino acids: CASSPGQGGETQYF. For the CDR3, the DNA is TGTGCCAGCAGCCCTGGACAGGGCGGTGAGACCCAGTACTTC.

The V and J genes are TRBV5-6 and TRBJ2-7, with TRBD1 matching over 10 bases. V lost 5 bases, J lost 6 bases, and 11 bases stayed unmatched. The CDR3 covers 15 residues. In germline, CDR1 is SGHDT, CDR2 YYEEEE. The CDR3 DNA reads TGTGCCAGCAGTTTTCGACAGGGGGCTTTGGGCGAGCAGTACTTC. This gives the protein CASSFRQGALGEQYF.

The V gene is TRBV4-3, the J gene TRBJ2-3; 7 nucleotides match TRBD2. The CDR3 has 15 amino acids. Germline CDR1 LGHNA, CDR2 YSLEER. J was trimmed by 2 bases and V by 1 base; bases with no gene match: 3. This chain's CDR3 is CASSQGGGITDTQYF. In DNA form, the CDR3 reads TGCGCCAGCAGCCAAGGGGGGGGGATCACAGATACGCAGTATTTT.

V and J are TRBV27 and TRBJ2-2; tentatively, D is TRBD1 (6 bases). Trimming removed 4 bases at V and 4 bases at J, with 13 bases between. Germline-derived CDR1 and CDR2 are MNHEY and SMNVEV (reference sequence). This CDR3 spans 15 amino acids. CDR3 DNA: TGTGCCAGCAGTTCCTACTCAGGGGCCACCGGGGAGCTGTTTTTT. It yields the protein CASSSYSGATGELFF.

V is TRBV5-1 and J is TRBJ2-7; D call uncertain. Germline V lookup: CDR1 SGHRS, CDR2 YFSETQ. This CDR3 is 13 amino acids long. Trimming removed 4 bases from V and 3 bases from J, with 11 bases in between. The CDR3 sequence is CASSEEGVYEQYF. In DNA, the CDR3 is TGCGCCAGCAGCGAGGAAGGAGTCTACGAGCAGTACTTC.

This chain connects TRBV7-2 to TRBJ2-2, with 7 bases matching TRBD1. CDR1 and CDR2 (germline): SGHTA, FQGNSA. The CDR3 contains 17 residues. Unmatched junction bases numbered 13, after V lost 5 bases and J lost 4 bases. CDR3 nucleotides: TGTGCCAGCAGCAGGACACGGGCAGGGGGAGCCACCGGGGAGCTGTTTTTT. Protein: CASSRTRAGGATGELFF.

The chain links TRBV9 to TRBJ1-1, with 10 bases matching TRBD1. Trimming at V came to 4 bases and at J to 10 bases, leaving 10 bases not matched to a gene. This CDR3 has 14 amino acids. Per germline, CDR1 SGDLS and CDR2 YYNGEE. The CDR3 sequence is CASSSGTGDRGAFF. The CDR3 DNA is TGTGCCAGCAGCTCCGGGACAGGGGATCGCGGAGCTTTCTTT.

This clone was recorded once. V usage is TRBV7-2 and J usage is TRBJ1-5, with D uncertain. The germline CDR1 and CDR2 sequences are SGHTA and FQGNSA. The CDR3 extends over 15 amino acids. Trimming stripped 3 bases from V and 0 bases from J, with 9 bases between. The CDR3 spells CASSFDTYSNQPQHF. In DNA, the CDR3 is TGTGCCAGCAGCTTCGACACGTATAGCAATCAGCCCCAGCATTTT.

This clone was observed a single time. The chain employs TRBV7-3 and TRBJ1-2; 7 bases agree with TRBD1. The V and J ends lost 5 bases and 8 bases, in that order; junction bases with no gene match: 14. This CDR3 comprises 15 residues. From germline, CDR1 is SGHTA and CDR2 FQGTGA. For the CDR3, the DNA is TGTGCCAGCAGCCCCCAAGGGGGACAGTCAATGGGCTACACCTTC. Translated, it gives CASSPQGGQSMGYTF.

This clone was counted once. The rearrangement links TRBV4-3 to TRBJ2-7, with 9 bases fitting TRBD2. The CDR3 extends over 16 amino acids. Losses at the gene ends were 1 base for V and 6 bases for J; bases not matched to a gene: 10. Looked up from germline, CDR1 is LGHNA and CDR2 is YSLEER. Here the CDR3 reads CASSQGGVAGVREQYF. As DNA, the CDR3 is TGCGCCAGCAGCCAAGGGGGGGTAGCGGGGGTCCGCGAGCAGTACTTC.